The clone carrying this TCR beta chain has only a few counts. With 60 Vbeta and 13 Jbeta primers, the PCR was carried out. Some clones are missing from TCRdb's copy, which holds only in-frame ones; the method was immunoSEQ multiplex PCR. Among some 180,000 clones listed, over 65% were seen once. The sample is drawn from a study of cytomegalovirus exposure and HLA in healthy donors. V was clipped by 2 bases and J by 0 bases, with 7 bases between them. The CDR3 runs to 15 residues. Looked up from germline, CDR1 is KGHSH and CDR2 is LQKENI. Input material: PBMCs. The sequence was obtained from a man aged 18 to 29 in good health and CMV-seronegative. This chain joins TRBV18 and TRBJ1-4; maybe TRBD1 (5 bases). CDR3 sequence: CASSPRQTTNEKLFF. In nucleotides, the CDR3 is TGTGCCAGCTCACCAAGACAGACAACTAATGAAAAACTGTTTTTT.